A selection of T cell receptor beta chains follows, all from one sample in a study of Ad26.COV2.S vaccination and SARS-CoV-2 variants. This table comes from immunoSEQ multiplex PCR, and its TCRdb copy is limited to in-frame clones, with some not included. Of more than 300,000 clones detected, around 84% appear once; the ten largest clones hold less than 2%. The sequences come from peripheral blood, collected in a trial of Ad26.COV2.S vaccine versus placebo. The receptors come from a person between 18 and 60 years old who received the Ad26.COV2.S COVID-19 vaccine or a placebo. Both conserved end residues are part of each CDR3. Fields, in order: J gene, clone size, V gene, D gene, CDR3 protein, CDR3 DNA. The D gene is left open where the match is weak. Not every row has a clone size; where given, it reads once, few, many or a size class.

TRBJ1-6 once TRBV6-6 NA CASSREPGSSYNSPLHF TGTGCCAGCAGCCGAGAGCCTGGAAGCTCCTATAATTCACCCCTCCACTTT
TRBJ2-7 NA TRBV18 NA CASSEQGSYEQYF TGTGCCAGCTCCGAACAGGGTTCCTACGAGCAGTACTTC
TRBJ1-2 NA TRBV30 TRBD1 CAWSAPQQGANYGYTF TGTGCCTGGAGTGCCCCCCAACAGGGGGCGAACTATGGCTACACCTTC
TRBJ2-3 NA TRBV3-1/TRBV3-2 TRBD2 CASSQVTGGLADTQYF TGTGCCAGCAGCCAAGTAACGGGGGGGCTGGCAGATACGCAGTATTTT
TRBJ2-7 few TRBV6-2/TRBV6-3 NA CASSYQTTYEQYF TGTGCCAGCAGTTATCAGACAACCTACGAGCAGTACTTC
TRBJ1-3 NA TRBV6-5 NA CASSPMGLENTIYF TGTGCCAGCAGTCCAATGGGACTGGAAAACACCATATATTTT
TRBJ2-1 NA TRBV7-8 TRBD1 CASSRGQGTYNEQFF TGTGCCAGCAGCCGAGGACAGGGGACCTACAATGAGCAGTTCTTC
TRBJ1-4 NA TRBV6-1 NA CASSGQVPQDYEKLFF TGTGCCAGCAGTGGCCAAGTCCCCCAGGACTATGAAAAACTGTTTTTT
TRBJ2-2 NA TRBV5-1 NA CASSLTPGHSNTGELFF TGCGCCAGCAGCCTAACACCGGGACATTCGAACACCGGGGAGCTGTTTTTT
TRBJ1-6 NA TRBV5-4 NA CASSHRIQSSYNSPLHF TGTGCCAGCAGTCATCGGATACAGAGCTCCTATAATTCACCCCTCCACTTT
TRBJ2-5 NA TRBV5-6 NA CASSSPISGEETQYF TGTGCCAGCAGCTCTCCTATCTCTGGCGAAGAGACCCAGTACTTC
TRBJ1-1 NA TRBV30 TRBD1 CAWRYAGGTEAFF TGTGCCTGGAGATACGCAGGGGGCACTGAAGCTTTCTTT
TRBJ2-5 NA TRBV18 NA CASSTGSTETQYF TGTGCCAGCTCAACCGGGTCCACAGAGACCCAGTACTTC
TRBJ1-2 NA TRBV29-1 NA CSVEESPGGGYTF TGCAGCGTTGAAGAAAGTCCGGGGGGTGGCTACACCTTC
TRBJ2-2 NA TRBV13 NA CASSLRQPLNTGELFF TGTGCCAGCAGCTTAAGACAGCCCCTGAACACCGGGGAGCTGTTTTTT
TRBJ1-4 NA TRBV4-3 NA CASSQQTGRTNEKLFF TGCGCCAGCAGCCAGCAGACAGGCCGAACTAATGAAAAACTGTTTTTT
TRBJ2-7 NA TRBV7-2 TRBD1 CASSSRQGITYEQYF TGTGCCAGCAGCTCCCGACAGGGTATTACGTACGAGCAGTACTTC
TRBJ2-5 NA TRBV5-1 NA CASSLGPTSGETQYF TGCGCCAGCAGCTTGGGACCTACCTCAGGGGAGACCCAGTACTTC
TRBJ2-2 NA TRBV4-1 NA CASSHFPSGFGELFF TGCGCCAGCAGCCATTTCCCCTCGGGCTTCGGGGAGCTGTTTTTT